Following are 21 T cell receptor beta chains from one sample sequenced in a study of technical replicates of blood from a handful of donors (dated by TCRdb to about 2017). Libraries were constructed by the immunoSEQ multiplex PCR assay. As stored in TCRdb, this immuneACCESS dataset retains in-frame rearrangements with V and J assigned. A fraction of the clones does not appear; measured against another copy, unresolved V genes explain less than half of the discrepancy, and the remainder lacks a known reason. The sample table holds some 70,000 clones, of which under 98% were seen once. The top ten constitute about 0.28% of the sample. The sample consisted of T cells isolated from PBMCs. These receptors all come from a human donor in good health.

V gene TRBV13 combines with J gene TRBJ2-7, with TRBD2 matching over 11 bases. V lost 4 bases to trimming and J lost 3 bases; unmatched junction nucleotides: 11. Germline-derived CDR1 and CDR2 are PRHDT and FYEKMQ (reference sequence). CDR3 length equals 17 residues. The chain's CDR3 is CASSSRLAGLTIYEQYF. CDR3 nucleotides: TGTGCCAGCAGCTCCAGACTAGCGGGACTTACGATCTACGAGCAGTACTTC.

The CDR3 loop is CASSRELERASGETQYF. The CDR3 region has the DNA TGTGCCAGCAGCCGTGAACTAGAGCGTGCGTCGGGAGAGACCCAGTACTTC. The chain carries TRBV9 and TRBJ2-5, with a tentative D call TRBD2 (5 bases). Trimming removed 4 bases from V and 4 bases from J, with 23 bases in between. The CDR3 loop spans 17 amino acids. Germline assignment: CDR1 SGDLS and CDR2 YYNGEE.

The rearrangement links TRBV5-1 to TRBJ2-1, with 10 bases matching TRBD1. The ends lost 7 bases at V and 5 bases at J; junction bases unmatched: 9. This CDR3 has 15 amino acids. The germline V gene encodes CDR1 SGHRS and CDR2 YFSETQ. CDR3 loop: CASEGGTGADNEQFF. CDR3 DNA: TGCGCCAGCGAGGGGGGGACAGGGGCCGACAATGAGCAGTTCTTC.

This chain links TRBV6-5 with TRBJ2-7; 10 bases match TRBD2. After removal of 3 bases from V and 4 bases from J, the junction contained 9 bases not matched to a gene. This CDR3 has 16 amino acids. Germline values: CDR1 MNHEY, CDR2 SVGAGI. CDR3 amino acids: CASSYILAGEGYEQYF. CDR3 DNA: TGTGCCAGCAGTTATATTCTAGCGGGAGAGGGATACGAGCAGTACTTC.

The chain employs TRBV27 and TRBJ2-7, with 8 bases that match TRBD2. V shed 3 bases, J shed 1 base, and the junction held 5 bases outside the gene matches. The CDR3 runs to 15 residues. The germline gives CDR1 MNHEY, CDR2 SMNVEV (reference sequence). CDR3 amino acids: CASSFIAGLSYEQYF. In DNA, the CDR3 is TGTGCCAGCAGTTTCATAGCGGGATTATCCTACGAGCAGTACTTC.

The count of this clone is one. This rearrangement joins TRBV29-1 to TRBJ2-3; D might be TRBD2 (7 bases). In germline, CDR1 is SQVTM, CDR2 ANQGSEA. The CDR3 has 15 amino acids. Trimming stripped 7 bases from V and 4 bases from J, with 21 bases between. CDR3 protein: CSAGGGTGPADTQYF. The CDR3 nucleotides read TGCAGCGCTGGGGGGGGCACAGGGCCGGCAGATACGCAGTATTTT.

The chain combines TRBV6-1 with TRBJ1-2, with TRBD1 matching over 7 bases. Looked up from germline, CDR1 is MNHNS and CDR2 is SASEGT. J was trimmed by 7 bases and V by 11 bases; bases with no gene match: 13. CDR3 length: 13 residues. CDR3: CASSRGSSVGYTF. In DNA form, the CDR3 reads TGTGCCTCCAGCAGGGGGTCATCGGTTGGCTACACCTTC.

CDR3 loop: CASSSTGGAQPQHF. DNA for the CDR3: TGTGCCAGTAGTTCGACAGGGGGGGCCCAGCCCCAGCATTTT. The chain has TRBV19 and TRBJ1-5; 9 bases line up with TRBD1. The CDR3 has 14 residues. CDR1 LNHDA and CDR2 SQIVND come from the germline V gene (reference sequence). The junction had 6 bases not matched to a gene; V was cut back by 5 bases and J by 7 bases.

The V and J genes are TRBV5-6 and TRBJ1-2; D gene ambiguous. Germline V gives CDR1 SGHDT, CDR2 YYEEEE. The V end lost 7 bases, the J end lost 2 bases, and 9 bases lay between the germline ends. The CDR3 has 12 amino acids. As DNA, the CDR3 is TGTGCCAGCTGGCACATGAACTATGGCTACACCTTC. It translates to CASWHMNYGYTF.

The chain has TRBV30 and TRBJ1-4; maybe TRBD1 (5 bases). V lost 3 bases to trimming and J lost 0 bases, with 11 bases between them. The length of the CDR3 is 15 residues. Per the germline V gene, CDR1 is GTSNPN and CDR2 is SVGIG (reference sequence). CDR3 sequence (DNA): TGTGCCTGGAGGTCGGGGGTTTCAACTAATGAAAAACTGTTTTTT. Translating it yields CAWRSGVSTNEKLFF.

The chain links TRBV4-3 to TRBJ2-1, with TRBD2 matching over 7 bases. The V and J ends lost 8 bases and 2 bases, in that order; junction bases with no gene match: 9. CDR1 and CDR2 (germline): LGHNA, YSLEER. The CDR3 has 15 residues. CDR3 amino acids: CASAPLREPYNEQFF. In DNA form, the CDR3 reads TGCGCCAGCGCCCCTCTGCGGGAGCCCTACAATGAGCAGTTCTTC.

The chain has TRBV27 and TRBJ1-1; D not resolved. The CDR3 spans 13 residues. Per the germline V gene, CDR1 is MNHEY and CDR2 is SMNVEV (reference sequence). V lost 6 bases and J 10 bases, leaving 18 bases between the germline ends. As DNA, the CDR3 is TGTGCCAGCAGCTCAAGGAGTGGATCAAGAGCTTTCTTT. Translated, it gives CASSSRSGSRAFF.

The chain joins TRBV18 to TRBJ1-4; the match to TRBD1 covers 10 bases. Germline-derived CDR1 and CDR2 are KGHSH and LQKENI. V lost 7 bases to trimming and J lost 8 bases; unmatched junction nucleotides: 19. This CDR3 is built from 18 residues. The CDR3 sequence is CASYNSGQGIQGWEKLFF. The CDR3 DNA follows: TGTGCCAGCTATAATTCGGGACAGGGGATTCAAGGTTGGGAAAAACTGTTTTTT.

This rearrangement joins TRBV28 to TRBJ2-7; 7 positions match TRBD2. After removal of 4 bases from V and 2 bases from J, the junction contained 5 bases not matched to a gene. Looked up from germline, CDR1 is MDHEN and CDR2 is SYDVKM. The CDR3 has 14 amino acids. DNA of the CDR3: TGTGCCAGCAGTTCAACCGGGACTACCTACGAGCAGTACTTC. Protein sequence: CASSSTGTTYEQYF.

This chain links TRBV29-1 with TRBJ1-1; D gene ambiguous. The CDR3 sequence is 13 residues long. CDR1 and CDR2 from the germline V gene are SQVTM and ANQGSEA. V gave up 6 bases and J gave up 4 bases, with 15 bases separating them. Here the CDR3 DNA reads TGCAGCGTGCAACCTAGGCTTCTCACTGAAGCTTTCTTT. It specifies CSVQPRLLTEAFF.

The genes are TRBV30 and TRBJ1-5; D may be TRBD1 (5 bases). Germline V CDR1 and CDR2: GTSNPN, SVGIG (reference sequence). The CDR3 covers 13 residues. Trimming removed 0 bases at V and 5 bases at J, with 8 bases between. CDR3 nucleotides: TGTGCCTGGAGTGTTGGGGCAGATCAGCCCCAGCATTTT. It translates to CAWSVGADQPQHF. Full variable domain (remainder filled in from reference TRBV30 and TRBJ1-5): SQTIHQWPATLVQPVGSPLSLECTVEGTSNPNLYWYRQAAGRGLQLLFYSVGIGQISSEVPQNLSASRPQDRQFILSSKKLLLSDSGFYLCAWSVGADQPQHFGDGTRLSIL.

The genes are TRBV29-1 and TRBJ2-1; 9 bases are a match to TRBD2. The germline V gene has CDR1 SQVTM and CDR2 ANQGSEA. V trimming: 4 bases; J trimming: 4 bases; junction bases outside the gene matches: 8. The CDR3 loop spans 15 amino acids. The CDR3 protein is CSVGGLAGYYNEQFF. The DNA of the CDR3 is TGCAGCGTTGGGGGGCTAGCGGGATATTACAATGAGCAGTTCTTC.

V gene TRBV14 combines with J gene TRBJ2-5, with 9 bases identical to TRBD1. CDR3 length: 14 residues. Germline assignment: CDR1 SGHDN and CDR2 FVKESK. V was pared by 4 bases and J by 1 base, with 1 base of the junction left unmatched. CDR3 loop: CASSLDRGQETQYF. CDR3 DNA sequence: TGTGCCAGCAGCCTGGACAGGGGCCAAGAGACCCAGTACTTC.

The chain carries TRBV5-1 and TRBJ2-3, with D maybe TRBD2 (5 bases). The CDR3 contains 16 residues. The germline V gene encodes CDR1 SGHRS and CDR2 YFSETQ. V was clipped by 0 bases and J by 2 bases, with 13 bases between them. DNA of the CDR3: TGCGCCAGCAGCTTGGAGGGAGTAGCTATCACAGATACGCAGTATTTT. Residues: CASSLEGVAITDTQYF.

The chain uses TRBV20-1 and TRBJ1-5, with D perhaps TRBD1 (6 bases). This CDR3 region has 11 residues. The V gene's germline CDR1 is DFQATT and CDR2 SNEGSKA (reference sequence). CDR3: CSHREGSPQHF. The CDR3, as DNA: TGCAGCCACAGGGAGGGGTCGCCCCAGCATTTT.

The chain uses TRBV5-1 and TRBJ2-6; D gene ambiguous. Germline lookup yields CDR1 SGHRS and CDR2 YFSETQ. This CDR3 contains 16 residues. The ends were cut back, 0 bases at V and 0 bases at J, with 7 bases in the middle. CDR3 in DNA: TGCGCCAGCAGCTTGGGGCTGTACTCTGGGGCCAACGTCCTGACTTTC. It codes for CASSLGLYSGANVLTF.